The clone carrying this T cell receptor delta chain is large. Other DNA sequences in the same sample also yield this CDR3. TCRdb redid clone calling on the RT-PCR reads using CATT. The data show 1,300 or so delta-chain clones, under 3.5% seen once. The sample belongs to a study of gamma-delta T cells after stem cell transplantation. The ends were cut back, 3 bases at V and 0 bases at J, with 17 bases in the middle. Germline V gene data show CDR1 as GEAIGNYY and CDR2 as EKD. This CDR3 comprises 19 residues. Sequencing used gamma-delta T cells. This TCR was recovered from a human donor. It is not recorded whose cells these are; they may come from a transplant donor. The chain employs TRDV2 and TRDJ3; D might be TRDD3 (5 bases). CDR3 region: CACDAGTGGSSWDTRQMFF. CDR3 nucleotide sequence: TGTGCCTGTGACGCCGGTACTGGAGGAAGCTCCTGGGACACCCGACAGATGTTTTTC.